This TCR beta chain was retrieved from a study of blood T cell repertoires in COVID-19. Study as a whole: Acute and convalescent COVID-19 samples came from the United States, Italy and Spain.

The method was immunoSEQ multiplex PCR; TCRdb's version includes in-frame clones alone and lacks a portion of them. The repertoire holds about 44,000 clones, with 87% as singletons. CDR3 length: 16 amino acids. The V segment lost 4 bases and the J segment 4 bases; nucleotides outside the gene matches: 7. From germline, CDR1 is WSHSY and CDR2 SAAADI. Sequenced: peripheral blood. The clonotype originates from an elderly woman in a cohort sampled during active or convalescent COVID-19. This rearrangement joins TRBV10-2 to TRBJ2-2; 9 bases line up with TRBD2. CDR3 region: CASSARGGGVTGELFF. CDR3 DNA: TGCGCCAGCAGTGCGCGCGGGGGGGGCGTCACCGGGGAGCTGTTTTTT.